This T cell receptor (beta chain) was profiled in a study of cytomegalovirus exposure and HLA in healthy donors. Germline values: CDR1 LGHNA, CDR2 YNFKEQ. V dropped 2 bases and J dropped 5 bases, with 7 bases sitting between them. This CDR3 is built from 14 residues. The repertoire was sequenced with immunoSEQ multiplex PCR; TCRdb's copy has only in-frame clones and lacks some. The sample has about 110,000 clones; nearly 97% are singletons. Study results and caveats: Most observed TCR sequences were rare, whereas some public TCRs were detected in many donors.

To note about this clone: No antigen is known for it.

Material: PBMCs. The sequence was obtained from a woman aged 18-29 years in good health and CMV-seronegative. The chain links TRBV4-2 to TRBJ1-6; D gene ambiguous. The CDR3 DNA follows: TGTGCCAGCAGCCAACAGGCGCATAATTCACCCCTCCACTTT. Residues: CASSQQAHNSPLHF.